Each of the 10 T cell receptor beta chains below was sequenced from the same sample in a study of metastatic and nonmetastatic thyroid tumors. Patients had received no treatment of any kind before thyroid surgery. Via MiXCR, TCRdb re-called the PCR reads. Of tens of thousands of clones listed, approximately 40% were seen once; the top ten hold approximately 29%. The sequenced sample was tumor tissue. These receptors were collected from a female donor with papillary thyroid cancer or a benign thyroid nodule (not recorded which). Some clones in this sample may be carry-over from other donors' samples.

This chain connects TRBV6-2 or TRBV6-3 to TRBJ1-5; D uncertain. V lost 7 bases and J 0 bases, leaving 13 bases between the germline ends. Germline-derived CDR1 and CDR2 are MNHEY and SVGEGT. This CDR3 is 15 amino acids long. The CDR3 loop reads CASIGEENSNQPQHF. As DNA, the CDR3 is TGTGCCAGCATCGGAGAAGAGAATAGCAATCAGCCCCAGCATTTT.

This clone was observed a handful of times. The CDR3 sequence is CASSLSGGNSYEQYF. In nucleotides, the CDR3 is TGTGCCAGCAGTTTATCGGGCGGGAACTCCTACGAGCAGTACTTC. The chain has TRBV27 and TRBJ2-7; D possibly corresponds to TRBD2 (6 bases). Per the germline V gene, CDR1 is MNHEY and CDR2 is SMNVEV (reference sequence). CDR3 size: 15 residues. V was clipped by 0 bases and J by 0 bases, with 9 bases between them.

This clone was counted a few times. The CDR3 sequence: CASSNQGTEGTEAFF. CDR3 nucleotides: TGTGCCAGCAGTAATCAAGGGACCGAGGGCACTGAAGCTTTCTTT. This sequence joins TRBV2 and TRBJ1-1; D might be TRBD1 (5 bases). Germline CDR1 reads SNHLY; CDR2 reads FYNNEI. Deletions cut 5 bases from V and 4 bases from J, with 17 bases between. The CDR3 loop spans 15 amino acids.

The chain recombines TRBV12-3 or TRBV12-4 with TRBJ1-6, with unresolved D. Trimming cost V 2 bases and J 14 bases, with 13 bases left between them. This CDR3 contains 13 residues. This CDR3 is CASSLIGSPALHF. The DNA for the CDR3 is TGTGCCAGCAGTTTAATAGGGTCCCCGGCCCTCCACTTT.

CDR3 sequence reads: CAVLTSGSGDTQYF. CDR3 nucleotides: TGTGCCGTCCTGACTAGCGGGAGCGGAGATACGCAGTATTTT. The genes are TRBV6-1 and TRBJ2-3, with 12 bases lining up with TRBD2. The germline V gene encodes CDR1 MNHNS and CDR2 SASEGT. The CDR3 is 14 amino acids. V was clipped by 11 bases and J by 5 bases; unmatched bases: 8.

This clone showed up just once. The gene calls are TRBV11-2 and TRBJ1-2; the D gene is possibly TRBD1 (5 bases). This CDR3 is 13 amino acids long. V gave up 5 bases and J gave up 8 bases, with 15 bases separating them. CDR1 and CDR2 from the germline V gene are SGHAT and FQNNGV. CDR3 sequence reads: CASSRIGGPGYTF. CDR3 in DNA: TGTGCCAGCAGCCGGATTGGGGGTCCGGGCTACACCTTC.

This clone has a handful of counts. The chain employs TRBV6-2 or TRBV6-3 and TRBJ2-5, with D possibly being TRBD1 or TRBD2 (6 bases each). Trimming stripped 7 bases from V and 4 bases from J, with 19 bases between. Germline V gives CDR1 MNHEY, CDR2 SVGEGT. This CDR3 is built from 15 residues. CDR3 nucleotides: TGTGCCAGCAACCCCACCAAAGGGGGGAGAGAGACCCAGTACTTC. Its translation: CASNPTKGGRETQYF.

CDR3 coding DNA: TGTGCCAGCAGCTTGGCAGGGTCCTACAATGAGCAGTTCTTC. Translated, it gives CASSLAGSYNEQFF. The chain couples TRBV7-6 to TRBJ2-1; D might be TRBD1 (5 bases). Germline V lookup: CDR1 SGHVS, CDR2 FNYEAQ. CDR3 size: 14 residues. V was trimmed by 3 bases and J by 1 base, leaving 7 bases between them.

This clone has just a few counts. The chain carries TRBV6-1 and TRBJ2-1; 8 nucleotides align to TRBD2. CDR1 and CDR2 (germline): MNHNS, SASEGT. Unmatched junction bases numbered 5, after V lost 1 base and J lost 9 bases. The CDR3 loop spans 14 amino acids. In nucleotides, the CDR3 is TGTGCCAGCAGTGAAGAGCGGGAGACCTCTGAGCAGTTCTTC. Encoded protein: CASSEERETSEQFF.

The rearrangement joins TRBV7-8 to TRBJ2-7; D ambiguous. The CDR3 totals 12 residues. The ends were cut back, 5 bases at V and 3 bases at J, with 8 bases in the middle. Germline values: CDR1 SGHVS, CDR2 FQNEAQ. The CDR3 protein is CASSPLIYEQYF. The CDR3 region has the DNA TGTGCCAGCAGCCCTCTTATCTACGAGCAGTACTTC.